This record covers a single TCR beta chain. Its antigen is currently unknown. The authors extracted RNA and reverse transcribed it into cDNA as the sequencing template. Clones were sequenced by immunoSEQ multiplex PCR, and TCRdb holds only the in-frame ones, with some missing. The sample comprises 150,000 to 200,000 clones, about 60% of which are singletons, and roughly 14% rests with the top ten. This sample was taken from a study of CD8+ T cells in alopecia areata. Study as a whole: Treatment of the treated patients consisted of oral tofacitinib, 5 to 10 mg twice daily. Notes on the study in general: Scalp repertoires also include resident alphabeta T cells from normal skin. Researchers report lesional scalp, most notably alopecia totalis/universalis, outstripped normal scalp in clonality.

Germline-derived CDR1 and CDR2 are SGHTA and FQGNSA. This CDR3 is 14 amino acids long. V gave up 4 bases and J gave up 5 bases; unmatched junction bases: 5. The receptor comes from a human donor with alopecia areata. The sample was CD4+ T cells sorted from blood, taken at week 0. J is TRBJ1-2 and V is TRBV7-2, with 9 bases matching TRBD1. This CDR3 reads CASSSGQGIYGYTF. The CDR3 DNA reads as TGTGCCAGCAGCTCCGGACAGGGGATTTATGGCTACACCTTC.